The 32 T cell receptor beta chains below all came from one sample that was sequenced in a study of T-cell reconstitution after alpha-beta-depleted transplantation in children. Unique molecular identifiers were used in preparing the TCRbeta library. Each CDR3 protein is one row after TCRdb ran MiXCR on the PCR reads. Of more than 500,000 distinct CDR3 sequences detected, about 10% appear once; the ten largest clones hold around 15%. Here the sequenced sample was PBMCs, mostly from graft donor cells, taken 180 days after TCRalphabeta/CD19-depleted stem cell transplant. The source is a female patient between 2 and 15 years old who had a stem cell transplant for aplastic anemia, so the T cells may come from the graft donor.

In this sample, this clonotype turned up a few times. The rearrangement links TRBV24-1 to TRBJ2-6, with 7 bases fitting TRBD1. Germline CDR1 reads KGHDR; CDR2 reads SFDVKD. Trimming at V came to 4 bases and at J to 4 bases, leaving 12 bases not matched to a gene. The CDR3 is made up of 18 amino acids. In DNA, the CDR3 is TGTGCCACCAGTGACGACAGGGAGTCATCCGTCGGGGCCAACGTCCTGACTTTC. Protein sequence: CATSDDRESSVGANVLTF.

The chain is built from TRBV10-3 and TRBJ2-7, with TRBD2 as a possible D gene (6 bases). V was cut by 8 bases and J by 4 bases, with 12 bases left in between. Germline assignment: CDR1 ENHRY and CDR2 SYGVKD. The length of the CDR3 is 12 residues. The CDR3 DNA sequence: TGTGCCATCGGAGGGCGGATTTACGAGCAGTACGTC. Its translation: CAIGGRIYEQYV.

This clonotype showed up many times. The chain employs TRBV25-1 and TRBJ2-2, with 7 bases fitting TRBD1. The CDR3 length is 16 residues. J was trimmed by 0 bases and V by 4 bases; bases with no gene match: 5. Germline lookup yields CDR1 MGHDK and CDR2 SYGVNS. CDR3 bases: TGTGCCAGCAGTGTCTCCGGGACAGCGAACACCGGGGAGCTGTTTTTT. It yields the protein CASSVSGTANTGELFF.

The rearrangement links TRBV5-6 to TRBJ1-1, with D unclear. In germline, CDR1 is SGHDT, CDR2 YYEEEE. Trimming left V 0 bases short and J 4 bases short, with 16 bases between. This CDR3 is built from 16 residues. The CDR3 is CASSLVVSSGSTEAFF. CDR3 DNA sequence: TGTGCCAGCAGCTTGGTGGTTAGTTCGGGGAGCACTGAAGCTTTCTTT.

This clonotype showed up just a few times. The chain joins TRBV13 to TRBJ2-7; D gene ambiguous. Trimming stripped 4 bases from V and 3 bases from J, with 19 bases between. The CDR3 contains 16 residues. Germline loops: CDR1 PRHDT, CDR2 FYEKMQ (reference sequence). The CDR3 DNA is TGTGCCAGCAGCTCAACCGAGACCGGTTTGGTCTACGAGCAGTACTTC. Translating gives CASSSTETGLVYEQYF.

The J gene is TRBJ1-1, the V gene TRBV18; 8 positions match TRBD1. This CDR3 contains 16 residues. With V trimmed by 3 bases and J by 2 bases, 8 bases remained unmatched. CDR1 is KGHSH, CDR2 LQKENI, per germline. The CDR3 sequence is CASSPGQGAGNTEAFF. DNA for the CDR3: TGTGCCAGCTCACCTGGACAGGGCGCAGGAAACACTGAAGCTTTCTTT.

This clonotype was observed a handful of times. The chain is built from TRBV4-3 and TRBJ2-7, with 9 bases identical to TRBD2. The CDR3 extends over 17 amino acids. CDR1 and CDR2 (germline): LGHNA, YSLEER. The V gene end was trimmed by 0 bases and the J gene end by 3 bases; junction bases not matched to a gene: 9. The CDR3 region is CASSQDEDGTSSYEQYF. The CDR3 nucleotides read TGCGCCAGCAGCCAAGATGAGGATGGGACTAGCAGCTACGAGCAGTACTTC.

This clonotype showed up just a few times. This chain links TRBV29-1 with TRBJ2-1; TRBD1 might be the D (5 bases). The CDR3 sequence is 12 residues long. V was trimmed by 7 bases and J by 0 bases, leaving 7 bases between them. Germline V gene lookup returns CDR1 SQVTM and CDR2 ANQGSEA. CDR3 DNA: TGCAGCGGACAGAGCTCCTACAATGAGCAGTTCTTC. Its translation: CSGQSSYNEQFF.

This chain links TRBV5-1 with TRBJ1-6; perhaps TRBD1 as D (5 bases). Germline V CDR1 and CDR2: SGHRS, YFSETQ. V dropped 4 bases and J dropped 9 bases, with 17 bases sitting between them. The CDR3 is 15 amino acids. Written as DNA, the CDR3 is TGCGCCAGCAGCACGCGGGACCAGGAGACTTCACCCCTCCACTTT. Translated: CASSTRDQETSPLHF.

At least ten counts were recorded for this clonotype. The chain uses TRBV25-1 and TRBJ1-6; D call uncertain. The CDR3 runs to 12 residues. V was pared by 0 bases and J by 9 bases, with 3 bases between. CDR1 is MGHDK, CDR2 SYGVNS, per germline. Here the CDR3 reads CASSEYFSPLHF. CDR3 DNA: TGTGCCAGCAGTGAATACTTTTCACCCCTCCACTTT.

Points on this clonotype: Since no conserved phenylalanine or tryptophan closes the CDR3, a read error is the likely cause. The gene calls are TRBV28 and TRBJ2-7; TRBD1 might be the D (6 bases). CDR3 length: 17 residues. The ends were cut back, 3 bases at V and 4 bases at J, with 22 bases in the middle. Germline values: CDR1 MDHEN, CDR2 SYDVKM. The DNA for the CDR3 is TGTGCCAGCAGTTTCTTCGGCAGGGGTCCTGTGGTGTACGAGCAGTACTTG. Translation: CASSFFGRGPVVYEQYL.

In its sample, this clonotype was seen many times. CDR3 protein: CASSQDLRSGANVLTF. The CDR3 bases are TGCGCCAGCAGCCAAGATCTCCGCTCTGGGGCCAACGTCCTGACTTTC. V usage is TRBV4-3 and J usage is TRBJ2-6, with D hard to call. Germline V gene lookup returns CDR1 LGHNA and CDR2 YSLEER. This CDR3 spans 16 amino acids. The V end lost 0 bases, the J end lost 0 bases, and 6 bases lay between the germline ends.

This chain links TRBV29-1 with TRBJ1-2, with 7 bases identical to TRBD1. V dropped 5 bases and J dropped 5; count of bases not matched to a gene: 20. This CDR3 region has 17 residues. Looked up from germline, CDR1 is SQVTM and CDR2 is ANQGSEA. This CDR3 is CSVSEGIDRDLCYGYTF. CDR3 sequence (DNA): TGCAGCGTTTCAGAGGGTATCGACAGGGATCTTTGTTATGGCTACACCTTC.

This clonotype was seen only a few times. CDR3 residues: CSSPPGIGQSNYGYTF. The CDR3 DNA is TGCAGCTCACCTCCGGGCATTGGGCAGTCCAACTATGGCTACACCTTC. The chain recombines TRBV29-1 with TRBJ1-2; unclear D gene. Germline values: CDR1 SQVTM, CDR2 ANQGSEA. Trimming left V 8 bases short and J 2 bases short, with 24 bases between. This CDR3 region has 16 residues.

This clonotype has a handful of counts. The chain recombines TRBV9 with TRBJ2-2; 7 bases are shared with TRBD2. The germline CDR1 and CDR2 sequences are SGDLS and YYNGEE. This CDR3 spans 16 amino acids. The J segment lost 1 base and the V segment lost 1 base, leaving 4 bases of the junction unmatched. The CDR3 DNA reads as TGTGCCAGCAGCGTATTCGGGACTAAGAACACCGGGGAGCTGTTTTTT. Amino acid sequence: CASSVFGTKNTGELFF.

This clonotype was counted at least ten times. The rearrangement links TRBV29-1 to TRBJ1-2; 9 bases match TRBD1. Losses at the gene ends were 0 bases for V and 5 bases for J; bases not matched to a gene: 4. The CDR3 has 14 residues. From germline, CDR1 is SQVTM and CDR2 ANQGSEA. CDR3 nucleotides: TGCAGCGTTGAAGATCAGGACAGGGGATATGGCTACACCTTC. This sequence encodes CSVEDQDRGYGYTF.

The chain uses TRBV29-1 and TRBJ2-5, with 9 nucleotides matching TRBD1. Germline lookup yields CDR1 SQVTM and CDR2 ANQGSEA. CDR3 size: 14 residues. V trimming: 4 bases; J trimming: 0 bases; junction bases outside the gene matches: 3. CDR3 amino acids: CSVVGQGNQETQYF. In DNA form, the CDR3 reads TGCAGCGTTGTAGGACAGGGGAACCAAGAGACCCAGTACTTC.

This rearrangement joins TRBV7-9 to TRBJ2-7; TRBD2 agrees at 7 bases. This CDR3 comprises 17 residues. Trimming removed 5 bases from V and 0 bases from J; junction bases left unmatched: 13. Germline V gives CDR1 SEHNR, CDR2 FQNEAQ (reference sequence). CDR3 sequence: CASSPRGGELYSYEQYF. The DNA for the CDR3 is TGTGCCAGCAGCCCCCGGGGAGGGGAATTGTACTCCTACGAGCAGTACTTC.

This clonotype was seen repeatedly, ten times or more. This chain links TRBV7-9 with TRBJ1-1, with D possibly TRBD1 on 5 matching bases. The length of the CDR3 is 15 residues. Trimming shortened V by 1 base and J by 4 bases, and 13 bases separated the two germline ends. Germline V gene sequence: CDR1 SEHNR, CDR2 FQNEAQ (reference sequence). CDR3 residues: CASSLGSGVGTEAFF. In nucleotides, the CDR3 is TGTGCCAGCAGCTTAGGTTCGGGGGTGGGCACTGAAGCTTTCTTT.

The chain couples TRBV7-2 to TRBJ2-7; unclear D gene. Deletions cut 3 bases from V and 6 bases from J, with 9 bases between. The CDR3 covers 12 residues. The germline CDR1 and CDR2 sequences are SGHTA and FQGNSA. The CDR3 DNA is TGTGCCAGCAGCTTTACCCGACTCGAGCAGTACTTC. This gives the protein CASSFTRLEQYF.

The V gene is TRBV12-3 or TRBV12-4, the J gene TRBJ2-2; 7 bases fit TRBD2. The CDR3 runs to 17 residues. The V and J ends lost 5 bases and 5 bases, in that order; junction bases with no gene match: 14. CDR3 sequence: CASSPWASGAGTGELFF. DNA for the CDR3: TGTGCCAGCAGTCCTTGGGCTAGCGGAGCGGGGACCGGGGAGCTGTTTTTT.

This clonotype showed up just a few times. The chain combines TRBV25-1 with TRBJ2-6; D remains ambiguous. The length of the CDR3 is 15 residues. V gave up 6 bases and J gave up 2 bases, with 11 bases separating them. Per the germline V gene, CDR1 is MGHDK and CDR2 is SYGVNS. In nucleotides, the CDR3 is TGTGCCAGCAGGTCCAGAGGTCCTGGGGCCAACGTCCTGACTTTC. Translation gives CASRSRGPGANVLTF. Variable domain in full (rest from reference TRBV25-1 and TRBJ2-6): EADIYQTPRYLVIGTGKKITLECSQTMGHDKMYWYQQDPGMELHLIHYSYGVNSTEKGDLSSESTVSRIRTEHFPLTLESARPSHTSQYLCASRSRGPGANVLTFGAGSRLTVL.

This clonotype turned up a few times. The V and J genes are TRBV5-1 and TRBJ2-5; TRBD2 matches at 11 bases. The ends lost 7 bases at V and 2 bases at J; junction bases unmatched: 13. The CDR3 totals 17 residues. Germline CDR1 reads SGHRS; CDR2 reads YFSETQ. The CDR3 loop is CASGTGLADPIQETQYF. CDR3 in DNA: TGCGCCAGCGGAACGGGACTAGCGGACCCGATACAAGAGACCCAGTACTTC. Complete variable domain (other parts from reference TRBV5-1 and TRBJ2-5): KAGVTQTPRYLIKTRGQQVTLSCSPISGHRSVSWYQQTPGQGLQFLFEYFSETQRNKGNFPGRFSGRQFSNSRSEMNVSTLELGDSALYLCASGTGLADPIQETQYFGPGTRLLVL.

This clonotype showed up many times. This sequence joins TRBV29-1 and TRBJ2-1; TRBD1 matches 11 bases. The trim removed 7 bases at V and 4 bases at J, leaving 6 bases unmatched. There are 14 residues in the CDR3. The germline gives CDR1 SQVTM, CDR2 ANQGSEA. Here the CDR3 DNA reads TGCAGCGGCCTGGACAGGGGGCGTTACAATGAGCAGTTCTTC. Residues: CSGLDRGRYNEQFF.

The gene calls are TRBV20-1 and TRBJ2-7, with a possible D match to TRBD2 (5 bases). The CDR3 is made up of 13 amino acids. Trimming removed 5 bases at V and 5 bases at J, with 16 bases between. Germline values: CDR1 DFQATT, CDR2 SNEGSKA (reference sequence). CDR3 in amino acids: CSAHPPGLNEQYV. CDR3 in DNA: TGCAGTGCTCATCCCCCGGGATTGAACGAGCAGTACGTC.

The CDR3 region is CASSLLGGNEQFF. Written as DNA, the CDR3 is TGTGCCAGCAGCTTATTAGGCGGGAATGAGCAGTTCTTC. The chain combines TRBV7-3 with TRBJ2-1; tentative D call: TRBD2 (5 bases). The germline CDR1 and CDR2 sequences are SGHTA and FQGTGA. The V end was cut by 2 bases, the J end by 7 bases, with 9 bases between. The CDR3 is 13 residues long.

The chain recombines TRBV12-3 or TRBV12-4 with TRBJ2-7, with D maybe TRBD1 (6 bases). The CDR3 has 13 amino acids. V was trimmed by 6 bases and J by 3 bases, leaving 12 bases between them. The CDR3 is CASRKDSFYEQYF. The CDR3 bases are TGTGCCAGCAGAAAGGACAGTTTCTACGAGCAGTACTTC.

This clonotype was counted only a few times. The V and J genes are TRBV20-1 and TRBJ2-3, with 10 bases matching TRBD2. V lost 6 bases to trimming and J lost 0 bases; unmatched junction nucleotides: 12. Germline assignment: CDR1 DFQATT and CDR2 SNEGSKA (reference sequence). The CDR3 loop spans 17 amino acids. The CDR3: CSALKLRTSGSTDTQYF. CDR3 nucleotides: TGCAGTGCCCTGAAGCTAAGGACTAGCGGAAGCACAGATACGCAGTATTTT.

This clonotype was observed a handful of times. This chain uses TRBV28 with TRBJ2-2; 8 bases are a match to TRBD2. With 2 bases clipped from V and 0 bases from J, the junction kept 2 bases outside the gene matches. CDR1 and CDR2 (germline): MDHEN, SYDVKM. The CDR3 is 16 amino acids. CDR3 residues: CASSLRGLANTGELFF. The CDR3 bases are TGTGCCAGCAGTTTAAGGGGACTAGCGAACACCGGGGAGCTGTTTTTT.

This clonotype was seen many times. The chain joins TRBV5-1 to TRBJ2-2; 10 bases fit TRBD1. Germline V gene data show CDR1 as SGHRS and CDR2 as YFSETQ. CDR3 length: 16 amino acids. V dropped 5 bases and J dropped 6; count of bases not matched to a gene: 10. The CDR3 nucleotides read TGCGCCAGCAGACAGACAGGGGGCTTACTCGCCGGGGAGCTGTTTTTT. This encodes CASRQTGGLLAGELFF.

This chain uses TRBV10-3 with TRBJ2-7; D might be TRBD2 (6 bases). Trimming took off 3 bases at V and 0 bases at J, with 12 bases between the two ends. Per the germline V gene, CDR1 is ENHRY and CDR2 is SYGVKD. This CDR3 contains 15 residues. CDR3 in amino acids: CAISEGGVRSYEQYF. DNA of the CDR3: TGTGCCATCAGTGAAGGAGGGGTCCGCTCCTACGAGCAGTACTTC.

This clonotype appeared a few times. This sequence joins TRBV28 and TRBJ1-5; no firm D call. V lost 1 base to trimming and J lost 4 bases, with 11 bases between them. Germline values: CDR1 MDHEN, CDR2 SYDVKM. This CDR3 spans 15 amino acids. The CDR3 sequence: CASSLFRGGNQPQHF. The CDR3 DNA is TGTGCCAGCAGTTTATTCCGGGGTGGAAATCAGCCCCAGCATTTT. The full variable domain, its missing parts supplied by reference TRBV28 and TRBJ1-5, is DVKVTQSSRYLVKRTGEKVFLECVQDMDHENMFWYRQDPGLGLRLIYFSYDVKMKEKGDIPEGYSVSREKKERFSLILESASTNQTSMYLCASSLFRGGNQPQHFGDGTRLSIL.